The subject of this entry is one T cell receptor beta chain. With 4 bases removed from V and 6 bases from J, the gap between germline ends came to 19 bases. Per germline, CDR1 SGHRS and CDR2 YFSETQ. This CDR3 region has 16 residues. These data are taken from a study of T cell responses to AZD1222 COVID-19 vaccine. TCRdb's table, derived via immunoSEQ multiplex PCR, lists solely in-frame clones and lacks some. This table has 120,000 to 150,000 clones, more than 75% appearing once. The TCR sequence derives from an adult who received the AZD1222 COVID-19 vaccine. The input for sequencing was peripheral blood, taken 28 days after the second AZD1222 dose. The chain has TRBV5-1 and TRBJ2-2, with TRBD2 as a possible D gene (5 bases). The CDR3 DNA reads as TGCGCCAGCAGCCCCCGCGCGGGTTTATGGGCCGGGGAGCTGTTTTTT. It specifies CASSPRAGLWAGELFF.